These 32 T cell receptor beta chains share one sample of origin, sequenced in a study of cytomegalovirus exposure and HLA in healthy donors. The PCR was carried out with 60 Vbeta primers and 13 Jbeta primers. Some clones are missing from TCRdb's copy, which holds only in-frame ones; the method was immunoSEQ multiplex PCR. The sample lists 130,000 or so clones, 80% occurring once. What was sequenced was PBMCs. The receptors stem from a man aged 25-45 years in good health and CMV-seronegative.

A few counts support this clone. V is TRBV7-2 and J is TRBJ2-1; TRBD2 matches at 9 bases. The V gene's germline CDR1 is SGHTA and CDR2 FQGNSA. Unmatched junction bases numbered 3, after V lost 0 bases and J lost 0 bases. This CDR3 region has 17 residues. CDR3 amino acids: CASSLAAAGGSYNEQFF. CDR3 sequence (DNA): TGTGCCAGCAGCTTAGCGGCAGCGGGGGGCTCCTACAATGAGCAGTTCTTC.

This clone was picked up a small number of times. This chain uses TRBV28 with TRBJ2-7; TRBD2 is a possible D gene (6 bases). The CDR3 is 15 residues long. The V and J ends lost 7 bases and 4 bases respectively, with 20 bases between them. Germline V lookup: CDR1 MDHEN, CDR2 SYDVKM. The CDR3 region is CASTSVWGEVYEQYF. The CDR3 DNA sequence: TGTGCCAGCACCTCGGTGTGGGGGGAGGTATACGAGCAGTACTTC.

The chain combines TRBV14 with TRBJ1-1; TRBD1 matches 9 bases. Trimming at V came to 5 bases and at J to 3 bases, leaving 1 base not matched to a gene. The CDR3 loop spans 13 amino acids. Germline V CDR1 and CDR2: SGHDN, FVKESK. The CDR3 bases are TGTGCCAGCAGCAGGACAGGGGACACTGAAGCTTTCTTT. Translation gives CASSRTGDTEAFF.

The V call is TRBV2, the J call TRBJ1-4; D ambiguous. Deletions cut 5 bases from V and 6 bases from J, with 4 bases between. From germline, CDR1 is SNHLY and CDR2 FYNNEI. The CDR3 loop spans 11 amino acids. The DNA for the CDR3 is TGTGCCAGCAGTAAGCATGAAAAACTGTTTTTT. This encodes CASSKHEKLFF.

This clone showed up just once. V usage is TRBV14 and J usage is TRBJ1-1, with D possibly TRBD1 on 6 matching bases. The germline V gene has CDR1 SGHDN and CDR2 FVKESK. The CDR3 consists of 17 residues. Trimming removed 2 bases from V and 0 bases from J, with 16 bases in between. The CDR3 DNA sequence: TGTGCCAGCAGCCAAATTCGGGGGGGGCCTTTGAACACTGAAGCTTTCTTT. This translates into CASSQIRGGPLNTEAFF.

V is TRBV18 and J is TRBJ1-4; TRBD1 matches at 7 bases. This CDR3 has 18 residues. From germline, CDR1 is KGHSH and CDR2 LQKENI. V gave up 1 base and J gave up 6 bases; unmatched junction bases: 14. The CDR3 spells CASSPLPPDRVQYEKLFF. The CDR3 region has the DNA TGTGCCAGCTCACCACTACCCCCAGACAGGGTTCAATATGAAAAACTGTTTTTT.

The V gene is TRBV28, the J gene TRBJ1-2, with D perhaps TRBD1 (6 bases). The CDR3 length is 16 residues. The germline CDR1 and CDR2 sequences are MDHEN and SYDVKM. Trimming shortened V by 3 bases and J by 8 bases, and 22 bases separated the two germline ends. The CDR3 loop is CASSFSPGRGARGYTF. CDR3 sequence (DNA): TGTGCCAGCAGTTTTAGCCCAGGGAGGGGGGCGCGGGGCTACACCTTC.

The chain links TRBV28 to TRBJ2-4; the match to TRBD1 covers 9 bases. V dropped 5 bases and J dropped 16; count of bases not matched to a gene: 3. Germline V gene sequence: CDR1 MDHEN, CDR2 SYDVKM. The CDR3 covers 10 residues. CDR3 DNA: TGTGCCAGCAGTGGGACAGGGCAATACTTC. It is translated as CASSGTGQYF.

The chain is built from TRBV28 and TRBJ2-3; TRBD2 matches at 12 bases. Trimming took 3 bases from V and 4 from J; bases not matched to a gene: 2. This CDR3 region has 15 residues. CDR1 and CDR2 from the germline V gene are MDHEN and SYDVKM. The CDR3 DNA reads as TGTGCCAGCAGTTTGACTAGCGGGGGAGCAGATACGCAGTATTTT. Translating it yields CASSLTSGGADTQYF. The variable domain in full, with the rest retrieved from reference TRBV28 and TRBJ2-3, is DVKVTQSSRYLVKRTGEKVFLECVQDMDHENMFWYRQDPGLGLRLIYFSYDVKMKEKGDIPEGYSVSREKKERFSLILESASTNQTSMYLCASSLTSGGADTQYFGPGTRLTVL.

V gene TRBV27 combines with J gene TRBJ2-5; 11 bases line up with TRBD2. This CDR3 has 16 amino acids. Germline-derived CDR1 and CDR2 are MNHEY and SMNVEV (reference sequence). The trim removed 6 bases at V and 2 bases at J, leaving 8 bases unmatched. The chain's CDR3 is CASSRVAGGIQETQYF. The CDR3 DNA reads TGTGCCAGCAGCCGAGTAGCGGGGGGGATACAAGAGACCCAGTACTTC.

The J gene is TRBJ2-7, the V gene TRBV5-1, with TRBD1 matching over 9 bases. The CDR3 runs 15 residues. Trimming at V came to 4 bases and at J to 2 bases, leaving 7 bases not matched to a gene. Germline loops: CDR1 SGHRS, CDR2 YFSETQ. CDR3 sequence: CASSPPGQGPYEQYF. The CDR3, as DNA: TGCGCCAGCAGCCCCCCGGGACAGGGACCCTACGAGCAGTACTTC. Full variable domain (rest looked up from reference TRBV5-1 and TRBJ2-7): KAGVTQTPRYLIKTRGQQVTLSCSPISGHRSVSWYQQTPGQGLQFLFEYFSETQRNKGNFPGRFSGRQFSNSRSEMNVSTLELGDSALYLCASSPPGQGPYEQYFGPGTRLTVT.

Here the CDR3 DNA reads TGTGCCAGCAGCCTCTTAACGGGGGGGACAGATACGCAGTATTTT. Protein: CASSLLTGGTDTQYF. V usage is TRBV2 and J usage is TRBJ2-3; 8 nucleotides match TRBD2. CDR3 length equals 15 residues. Germline-derived CDR1 and CDR2 are SNHLY and FYNNEI. Trimming cost V 6 bases and J 3 bases; bases outside gene matches: 8.

The rearrangement uses TRBV5-6 and TRBJ2-3, with TRBD2 identical over 10 bases. CDR1 is SGHDT, CDR2 YYEEEE, per germline. The length of the CDR3 is 15 residues. With 5 bases clipped from V and 3 bases from J, the junction kept 6 bases outside the gene matches. The CDR3 reads CASRKAGGPTDTQYF. The CDR3 coding sequence is TGTGCCAGCAGAAAAGCGGGGGGGCCAACAGATACGCAGTATTTT.

This sequence joins TRBV5-6 and TRBJ2-3; D may be TRBD2 (5 bases). This CDR3 is built from 15 residues. The ends were cut back, 2 bases at V and 0 bases at J, with 10 bases in the middle. Per germline, CDR1 SGHDT and CDR2 YYEEEE. The CDR3 bases are TGTGCCAGCAGCTTTGAGCGGACTAGCACAGATACGCAGTATTTT. It translates to CASSFERTSTDTQYF.

The genes are TRBV2 and TRBJ1-6; 7 bases align to TRBD1. The V segment lost 2 bases and the J segment 8 bases; nucleotides outside the gene matches: 6. The length of the CDR3 is 15 residues. The germline V gene encodes CDR1 SNHLY and CDR2 FYNNEI. In nucleotides, the CDR3 is TGTGCCAGCAGTGAAAGACAGGGAGGAGATTCACCCCTCCACTTT. Protein sequence: CASSERQGGDSPLHF.

The V and J genes are TRBV2 and TRBJ1-1; D possibly corresponds to TRBD1 (5 bases). This CDR3 has 15 residues. V was trimmed by 6 bases and J by 4 bases, leaving 18 bases between them. CDR1 and CDR2 from the germline V gene are SNHLY and FYNNEI. CDR3 in DNA: TGTGCCAGCAGGAATGTAGGGGCGGAAGGCACTGAAGCTTTCTTT. This codes for CASRNVGAEGTEAFF.

V gene TRBV12-2 combines with J gene TRBJ2-4; TRBD1 is taken as the D call from the table, unchecked against the DNA. TRBV12-2 is deemed a pseudogene. The CDR3 is 13 residues long. CDR3 in amino acids: CASRERGRVFAFF. CDR3 nucleotides: TGTGCAAGTCGAGAAAGGGGGCGCGTATTCGCCTTCTTC.

The rearrangement uses TRBV21-1 and TRBJ1-1; the D call TRBD1 from the table was never checked on the DNA. TRBV21-1 is a listed pseudogene. CDR3 length: 18 amino acids. CDR3 nucleotides: TGTGCCAGCAGCGATAACCGGGACAGGGAGGTTATGAACACTGAAGCTTTCTTT. This sequence encodes CASSDNRDREVMNTEAFF.

The chain has TRBV7-9 and TRBJ2-3, with D tentatively TRBD2 (6 bases). The CDR3 totals 15 residues. Per the germline V gene, CDR1 is SEHNR and CDR2 is FQNEAQ (reference sequence). V lost 5 bases to trimming and J lost 0 bases, with 12 bases between them. The CDR3 sequence: CASSPRGVSTDTQYF. The CDR3 DNA is TGTGCCAGCAGCCCCCGCGGGGTTAGCACAGATACGCAGTATTTT.

This clone was detected once. The chain is built from TRBV5-5 and TRBJ1-1, with 8 nucleotides matching TRBD1. The CDR3 is 13 amino acids. The V segment lost 2 bases and the J segment 9 bases; nucleotides outside the gene matches: 6. Germline V gene data show CDR1 as SGHKS and CDR2 as YYEKEE (reference sequence). This CDR3 is CASSFLGQEKAFF. The DNA of the CDR3 is TGTGCCAGCAGCTTCTTGGGACAGGAGAAAGCTTTCTTT.

The genes are TRBV2 and TRBJ2-5, with 14 bases fitting TRBD2. In germline, CDR1 is SNHLY, CDR2 FYNNEI. CDR3 length: 15 residues. V shed 5 bases and J 5 bases; nucleotides not matched to a gene: 4. Here the CDR3 reads CASSQGLAGAETQYF. The CDR3 nucleotides read TGTGCCAGCAGTCAGGGACTAGCGGGGGCTGAGACCCAGTACTTC.

J is TRBJ1-1 and V is TRBV7-2; D not certain. CDR3 length: 14 amino acids. Germline CDR1 SGHTA, CDR2 FQGNSA. The V and J ends lost 3 bases and 0 bases respectively, with 8 bases between them. The CDR3 region is CASSFYSMNTEAFF. In nucleotides, the CDR3 is TGTGCCAGCAGCTTTTACAGCATGAACACTGAAGCTTTCTTT.

V gene TRBV27 combines with J gene TRBJ2-7; TRBD1 agrees at 9 bases. CDR1 and CDR2 from the germline V gene are MNHEY and SMNVEV (reference sequence). The CDR3 consists of 15 residues. Germline trimming cut 3 bases from V and 9 bases from J; bases unmatched to any gene: 12. CDR3 nucleotide sequence: TGTGCCAGCAGTTTCGCCGGGACAGGGCAAAGAGGGCAGTACTTC. Protein product: CASSFAGTGQRGQYF.

The chain links TRBV4-2 to TRBJ2-7; 8 bases are a match to TRBD1. Germline trimming cut 3 bases from V and 2 bases from J; bases unmatched to any gene: 6. Germline-derived CDR1 and CDR2 are LGHNA and YNFKEQ. CDR3 size: 15 residues. DNA for the CDR3: TGTGCCAGCAGCCAGGCGCAGGGGGCCGCCTACGAGCAGTACTTC. Encoded protein: CASSQAQGAAYEQYF.

Only one count was recorded for this clone. V gene TRBV11-3 combines with J gene TRBJ1-1, with TRBD1 identical over 9 bases. J was trimmed by 3 bases and V by 4 bases; bases with no gene match: 12. Per germline, CDR1 SGHNT and CDR2 YENEEA. The CDR3 runs 17 residues. The CDR3 DNA sequence: TGTGCCAGCAGCTCTTATCTGGGGACAGGGCCGGACACTGAAGCTTTCTTT. This translates into CASSSYLGTGPDTEAFF.

This sequence joins TRBV5-1 and TRBJ2-5; TRBD1 aligns across 10 bases. Germline assignment: CDR1 SGHRS and CDR2 YFSETQ. The CDR3 runs to 19 residues. V trimming: 4 bases; J trimming: 4 bases; junction bases outside the gene matches: 19. CDR3 nucleotide sequence: TGCGCCAGCAGCAGCTTGGTAGGGGTAGGAGGACAGGGGGGAGAGACCCAGTACTTC. It yields the protein CASSSLVGVGGQGGETQYF.

This chain links TRBV19 with TRBJ2-3, with 14 bases lining up with TRBD2. Germline V CDR1 and CDR2: LNHDA, SQIVND (reference sequence). Losses at the gene ends were 5 bases for V and 3 bases for J; bases not matched to a gene: 4. This CDR3 region has 16 residues. The DNA for the CDR3 is TGTGCCAGTAGTTCCGGACTAGCGGGGGGAACAGATACGCAGTATTTT. It is translated as CASSSGLAGGTDTQYF.

The V call is TRBV6-1, the J call TRBJ1-2, with TRBD1 matching over 7 bases. Losses at the gene ends were 10 bases for V and 4 bases for J; bases not matched to a gene: 15. The CDR3 has 15 amino acids. Germline V gene sequence: CDR1 MNHNS, CDR2 SASEGT. In nucleotides, the CDR3 is TGTGCCACCCTAACGGAGGGGGCACTAGGCTATGGCTACACCTTC. Protein product: CATLTEGALGYGYTF.

This clone showed up just once. The same CDR3 can be traced to other DNA sequences in this sample. V gene TRBV6-5 combines with J gene TRBJ2-4; 7 positions agree with TRBD2. Germline CDR1 and CDR2: MNHEY and SVGAGI. With V trimmed by 3 bases and J by 0 bases, 5 bases remained unmatched. The CDR3 totals 16 residues. Here the CDR3 DNA reads TGTGCCAGCAGTTATGGGGGGGGGTTAGCCAAAAACATTCAGTACTTC. Its protein is CASSYGGGLAKNIQYF.

The genes are TRBV14 and TRBJ1-1; D unclear. The germline CDR1 and CDR2 sequences are SGHDN and FVKESK. The CDR3 is 13 amino acids. Trimming left V 1 base short and J 4 bases short, with 7 bases between. The CDR3 nucleotides are TGTGCCAGCAGCCAAGGTAGCAGCACTGAAGCTTTCTTT. The encoded protein is CASSQGSSTEAFF. The full variable domain, with the rest looked up from reference TRBV14 and TRBJ1-1, is EAGVTQFPSHSVIEKGQTVTLRCDPISGHDNLYWYRRVMGKEIKFLLHFVKESKQDESGMPNNRFLAERTGGTYSTLKVQPAELEDSGVYFCASSQGSSTEAFFGQGTRLTVV.

The rearrangement joins TRBV28 to TRBJ2-2, with 10 positions matching TRBD1. The germline V gene has CDR1 MDHEN and CDR2 SYDVKM. Trimming took 7 bases from V and 4 from J; bases not matched to a gene: 9. The CDR3 is 16 residues long. The CDR3 loop is CASTTVRTGGTGELFF. CDR3 bases: TGTGCCAGCACCACTGTCCGGACAGGGGGCACCGGGGAGCTGTTTTTT.

This chain joins TRBV5-1 and TRBJ2-1; TRBD1 matches 7 bases. V shed 2 bases and J 6 bases; nucleotides not matched to a gene: 8. The CDR3 consists of 15 residues. Germline V lookup: CDR1 SGHRS, CDR2 YFSETQ. For the CDR3, the DNA is TGCGCCAGCAGCTTACAGGGGCTTTTGGCCAATGAGCAGTTCTTC. Residues: CASSLQGLLANEQFF.